The 27 T cell receptor beta chains presented below share a single source sample, sequenced in a study of beta chain features in type 1 diabetes. Study-wide points: The study found moderately but significantly shorter TCRB CDR3s in all four CD4+ subsets of Type 1 diabetes patients.

Expressed TCRB transcripts were sequenced after all isolated RNA was converted to cDNA. TCRdb's copy holds only in-frame clones and misses some; the assay was immunoSEQ multiplex PCR. The sample shows roughly 53,000 clones, under 45% of them seen only once. No antigen is known for these receptors. The material sequenced was Tregs from blood. These receptors were taken from a man under 40 with type 1 diabetes.

The chain joins TRBV2 to TRBJ2-1; TRBD1 matches 7 bases. This CDR3 region has 15 residues. Germline trimming cut 7 bases from V and 6 bases from J; bases unmatched to any gene: 12. CDR1 is SNHLY, CDR2 FYNNEI, per germline. For the CDR3, the DNA is TGTGCCAGCACGGCTTGGACAGGTGGTAGCAATGAGCAGTTCTTC. Amino acids: CASTAWTGGSNEQFF.

The chain uses TRBV11-2 and TRBJ2-1; D is unresolved. The CDR3 sequence is 13 residues long. Trimming removed 1 base from V and 4 bases from J, with 5 bases in between. The germline CDR1 and CDR2 sequences are SGHAT and FQNNGV. The CDR3 here is CASSLGLYNEQFF. The CDR3 nucleotides read TGTGCCAGCAGCTTAGGGCTTTACAATGAGCAGTTCTTC.

Details on this clone: The junction departs from the called germline gene at one end, perhaps through a read error. CDR3: CASSRPGLAAPRGF. The DNA for the CDR3 is TGTGCCAGCAGCCGACCGGGACTAGCGGCGCCGCGGGGGTTC. The chain recombines TRBV28 with TRBJ2-7, with TRBD2 matching over 11 bases. The CDR3 loop spans 14 amino acids. The germline V gene encodes CDR1 MDHEN and CDR2 SYDVKM.

This chain connects TRBV5-1 to TRBJ2-1; D ambiguous. The V end lost 0 bases, the J end lost 0 bases, and 7 bases lay between the germline ends. The CDR3 covers 15 residues. The germline V gene has CDR1 SGHRS and CDR2 YFSETQ. CDR3 bases: TGCGCCAGCAGCTTGGACCCGGGCTCCTACAATGAGCAGTTCTTC. Translated: CASSLDPGSYNEQFF.

This clone came up once. The chain has TRBV6-1 and TRBJ1-2; maybe TRBD1 (6 bases). V was clipped by 5 bases and J by 8 bases, with 9 bases between them. The CDR3 length is 11 residues. Germline V gene lookup returns CDR1 MNHNS and CDR2 SASEGT. Written as DNA, the CDR3 is TGTGCCAGCAGTTGGGACACAGGCTACACCTTC. Translating it yields CASSWDTGYTF.

The V call is TRBV4-2, the J call TRBJ2-7; no reliable D call. Germline V lookup: CDR1 LGHNA, CDR2 YNFKEQ. V was clipped by 1 base and J by 2 bases, with 12 bases between them. The CDR3 sequence is 15 residues long. CDR3 residues: CASSQALDGAYEQYF. The CDR3 region has the DNA TGTGCCAGCAGCCAAGCCCTCGACGGAGCCTACGAGCAGTACTTC.

This clone occurred a few times. V and J are TRBV6-4 and TRBJ2-3; D call uncertain. Per the germline V gene, CDR1 is MRHNA and CDR2 is SNTAGT. Trimming left V 6 bases short and J 6 bases short, with 7 bases between. The CDR3 sequence is 11 residues long. CDR3 in DNA: TGTGCCAGCAGGTCAGGTGATACGCAGTATTTT. Amino acid sequence: CASRSGDTQYF.

In this sample, this clone turned up a few times. The V gene is TRBV28, the J gene TRBJ2-5; 10 bases map to TRBD2. Trimming cost V 7 bases and J 0 bases; bases outside gene matches: 14. The CDR3 extends over 18 amino acids. The V gene's germline CDR1 is MDHEN and CDR2 SYDVKM. CDR3 in amino acids: CASTPAAGGYVYQETQYF. The CDR3 DNA follows: TGTGCCAGCACTCCCGCAGCGGGAGGGTACGTGTACCAAGAGACCCAGTACTTC.

V is TRBV15 and J is TRBJ1-1; the D gene is possibly TRBD1 (5 bases). Looked up from germline, CDR1 is LNHNV and CDR2 is YYDKDF (reference sequence). V gave up 0 bases and J gave up 10 bases, with 12 bases separating them. The CDR3 is made up of 13 amino acids. The CDR3 loop reads CATSRDLGGGAFF. The CDR3 nucleotides are TGTGCCACCAGCAGAGATCTCGGGGGTGGAGCTTTCTTT. Full variable domain (remainder filled in from reference TRBV15 and TRBJ1-1): DAMVIQNPRYQVTQFGKPVTLSCSQTLNHNVMYWYQQKSSQAPKLLFHYYDKDFNNEADTPDNFQSRRPNTSFCFLDIRSPGLGDTAMYLCATSRDLGGGAFFGQGTRLTVV.

This chain joins TRBV27 and TRBJ2-7; 8 nucleotides agree with TRBD2. The V segment lost 0 bases and the J segment 2 bases; nucleotides outside the gene matches: 3. The CDR3 is 15 residues long. Germline V lookup: CDR1 MNHEY, CDR2 SMNVEV (reference sequence). CDR3 loop: CASSLSAGDAYEQYF. The CDR3 coding sequence is TGTGCCAGCAGTTTATCAGCGGGAGACGCCTACGAGCAGTACTTC.

This chain links TRBV27 with TRBJ2-3; TRBD2 matches at 7 bases. Germline V CDR1 and CDR2: MNHEY, SMNVEV (reference sequence). With V trimmed by 4 bases and J by 6 bases, 7 bases remained unmatched. The CDR3 spans 14 residues. The CDR3 spells CASSSPGGGDTQYF. The CDR3 DNA reads as TGTGCCAGCAGTTCCCCGGGAGGTGGGGATACGCAGTATTTT.

This clone was seen a few times. This chain uses TRBV28 with TRBJ2-3; D might be TRBD2 (5 bases). Trimming took 5 bases from V and 0 from J, leaving 18 bases between them. CDR1 and CDR2 from the germline V gene are MDHEN and SYDVKM. The CDR3 has 17 amino acids. CDR3 sequence (DNA): TGTGCCAGCAGTCCGTTGGCAGAGCGGAGTAGCACAGATACGCAGTATTTT. The encoded protein is CASSPLAERSSTDTQYF. The whole variable domain, filled in from reference TRBV28 and TRBJ2-3, reads DVKVTQSSRYLVKRTGEKVFLECVQDMDHENMFWYRQDPGLGLRLIYFSYDVKMKEKGDIPEGYSVSREKKERFSLILESASTNQTSMYLCASSPLAERSSTDTQYFGPGTRLTVL.

The CDR3, as DNA: TGTGCCAGCTCACTCACGGGTGACAATGAGCAGTTCTTC. Translation: CASSLTGDNEQFF. J is TRBJ2-1 and V is TRBV18, with no clear D. The CDR3 runs to 13 residues. Germline V gene lookup returns CDR1 KGHSH and CDR2 LQKENI. Trimming pared 4 bases from V and 5 bases from J, leaving 9 bases between.

This chain joins TRBV7-3 and TRBJ2-3; 10 nucleotides line up with TRBD2. Per germline, CDR1 SGHTA and CDR2 FQGTGA. V lost 4 bases to trimming and J lost 4 bases; unmatched junction nucleotides: 5. The CDR3 totals 15 residues. The CDR3 loop is CASSWLAGEPDTQYF. As DNA, the CDR3 is TGTGCCAGCAGCTGGCTAGCGGGAGAACCAGATACGCAGTATTTT.

The chain joins TRBV28 to TRBJ2-3, with TRBD2 matching over 9 bases. Trimming at V came to 7 bases and at J to 2 bases, leaving 10 bases not matched to a gene. The V gene's germline CDR1 is MDHEN and CDR2 SYDVKM. This CDR3 has 16 residues. DNA of the CDR3: TGTGCCAGCACCCCCCCCGCGGGAGGGTCCACAGATACGCAGTATTTT. This gives the protein CASTPPAGGSTDTQYF.

The chain employs TRBV6-6 and TRBJ2-1, with a tentative D call TRBD1 (6 bases). Trimming cost V 2 bases and J 8 bases, with 13 bases left between them. The germline V gene encodes CDR1 MNHNY and CDR2 SVGAGI (reference sequence). The CDR3 consists of 14 residues. DNA for the CDR3: TGTGCCAGCAGTTACCCCCAGGGGAGCCATGAGCAGTTCTTC. Translation gives CASSYPQGSHEQFF.

The genes are TRBV28 and TRBJ1-1; possible D gene TRBD1, 6 bases. The V gene's germline CDR1 is MDHEN and CDR2 SYDVKM. The CDR3 is 15 residues long. The V and J ends lost 3 bases and 4 bases respectively, with 15 bases between them. CDR3 nucleotides: TGTGCCAGCAGTTTGGGGGGGGCTCTGGGCACTGAAGCTTTCTTT. It codes for CASSLGGALGTEAFF.

On this clone itself: Within the sample, other DNA sequences also encode this same CDR3. The rearrangement links TRBV27 to TRBJ2-5; TRBD2 matches 10 bases. The CDR3 consists of 14 residues. Germline CDR1 MNHEY, CDR2 SMNVEV (reference sequence). With 2 bases clipped from V and 4 bases from J, the junction kept 1 base outside the gene matches. The CDR3 sequence: CASSLSGRGETQYF. The CDR3 DNA sequence: TGTGCCAGCAGTTTAAGCGGGAGGGGAGAGACCCAGTACTTC.

The rearrangement uses TRBV2 and TRBJ2-5; D uncertain. Germline V lookup: CDR1 SNHLY, CDR2 FYNNEI. V was clipped by 8 bases and J by 4 bases, with 11 bases between them. The CDR3 contains 12 residues. The CDR3 protein is CASETTGETQYF. CDR3 DNA sequence: TGTGCCAGCGAGACGACTGGAGAGACCCAGTACTTC.

The CDR3: CASSPDRRELPYEQYF. In DNA form, the CDR3 reads TGTGCCAGCTCACCTGACAGGCGGGAGTTACCCTACGAGCAGTACTTC. The genes are TRBV18 and TRBJ2-5, with D possibly matching TRBD2 (7 bases). The J call may be mistaken, given a closer DNA end match to TRBJ2-7. This CDR3 is built from 16 residues. Germline assignment: CDR1 KGHSH and CDR2 LQKENI.

The V gene is TRBV5-6, the J gene TRBJ1-5; possibly TRBD1 for D (5 bases). V gave up 3 bases and J gave up 7 bases, with 17 bases separating them. The length of the CDR3 is 15 residues. Germline V gene lookup returns CDR1 SGHDT and CDR2 YYEEEE. CDR3 nucleotide sequence: TGTGCCAGCAGCTGGTCAGGGTTGAAGTACCAGCCCCAGCATTTT. This gives the protein CASSWSGLKYQPQHF.

This chain uses TRBV19 with TRBJ2-7, with 11 bases that match TRBD2. The length of the CDR3 is 15 residues. J lost 5 bases, V lost 0 bases, and 3 bases had no gene match. Germline CDR1 reads LNHDA; CDR2 reads SQIVND (reference sequence). CDR3 residues: CASSIEGLAGHEQYF. DNA for the CDR3: TGTGCCAGTAGTATAGAAGGACTAGCGGGCCACGAGCAGTACTTC. The entire variable domain, with the rest obtained from reference TRBV19 and TRBJ2-7, is as follows: DGGITQSPKYLFRKEGQNVTLSCEQNLNHDAMYWYRQDPGQGLRLIYYSQIVNDFQKGDIAEGYSVSREKKESFPLTVTSAQKNPTAFYLCASSIEGLAGHEQYFGPGTRLTVT.

By share, this clone ranks as medium-sized. The V and J genes are TRBV2 and TRBJ1-3; D gene ambiguous. The germline CDR1 and CDR2 sequences are SNHLY and FYNNEI. V lost 4 bases to trimming and J lost 7 bases, with 5 bases between them. The CDR3 is made up of 11 amino acids. The CDR3 DNA reads as TGTGCCAGCAGTGTGCGGAACACCATATATTTT. This encodes CASSVRNTIYF.

This chain joins TRBV7-2 and TRBJ2-7, with D possibly being TRBD1 (6 bases). Trimming cost V 6 bases and J 1 base, with 16 bases left between them. From germline, CDR1 is SGHTA and CDR2 FQGNSA. The CDR3 totals 15 residues. CDR3 sequence (DNA): TGTGCCAGCAGTCAGGGGCTCCTAGGATCCTACGAGCAGTACTTC. Protein sequence: CASSQGLLGSYEQYF. Looking up the rest from reference TRBV7-2 and TRBJ2-7 gives the full variable domain: GAGVSQSPSNKVTEKGKDVELRCDPISGHTALYWYRQSLGQGLEFLIYFQGNSAPDKSGLPSDRFSAERTGGSVSTLTIQRTQQEDSAVYLCASSQGLLGSYEQYFGPGTRLTVT.

In its sample, this clone was seen a few times. The chain links TRBV7-9 to TRBJ2-1; 7 bases align to TRBD1. The V gene end was trimmed by 4 bases and the J gene end by 8 bases; junction bases not matched to a gene: 5. This CDR3 is built from 13 residues. CDR1 is SEHNR, CDR2 FQNEAQ, per germline (reference sequence). The CDR3 is CASSYRQGDEQFF. As DNA, the CDR3 is TGTGCCAGCAGCTACAGACAGGGTGATGAGCAGTTCTTC.

This chain links TRBV27 with TRBJ2-1; D is undetermined. Looked up from germline, CDR1 is MNHEY and CDR2 is SMNVEV (reference sequence). V was shortened by 3 bases and J by 7 bases, with 10 bases between the two germline ends. The CDR3 runs to 13 residues. The CDR3 DNA sequence: TGTGCCAGCAGTTTTACTGGTTGGAATGAGCAGTTCTTC. It is translated as CASSFTGWNEQFF.

This clone was recorded a few times. The V call is TRBV7-2, the J call TRBJ2-7, with unresolved D. The germline V gene encodes CDR1 SGHTA and CDR2 FQGNSA. The CDR3 totals 15 residues. V lost 4 bases, J lost 5 bases, and 18 bases lay in between. CDR3 sequence (DNA): TGTGCCAGCAGCTCTTCATATCCGTTGGGCCACGAGCAGTACTTC. Its protein is CASSSSYPLGHEQYF.